The entry below gives a single TCR beta chain sequence along with its context. Its target is unknown. The CDR3 is made up of 14 amino acids. CDR1 is DFQATT and CDR2 is SNEGSKA in the germline V gene (reference sequence). V was clipped by 0 bases and J by 7 bases, with 12 bases between them. The sample comes from a study of molecular identifiers for immune sequencing clone quantification. Whole-study context: Replicates involved a five-way split of RNA from 20,000 or 100,000 naive CD8 cells, with sequencing of four. Study-wide findings and caveats: Whereas clones above 20 RNA copies held under 1% of naive-cell molecules, they held over 97% of effector molecules.

TCRdb re-derived calls from the PCR reads in MiXCR, one entry per CDR3 protein. The sample consists of over 600,000 distinct CDR3 sequences, about 20% of them appearing once. Naive CD8 T cells were sorted as CD8+CD4-CCR7+CD45RA+. The V gene is TRBV20-1, the J gene TRBJ2-2; D could derive from TRBD1 or TRBD2 (6 bases each). The sequence was obtained from a human donor in good health. Some libraries in this study had Jurkat cell RNA spiked in. The sequenced sample consisted of naive CD8+ T cells from blood, with Jurkat cell RNA spiked in. Subset reported: FACS-sorted CD8+CD4-CCR7+CD45RA+ naive T cells. The CDR3 sequence is CSARDPGAGGELFF. CDR3 DNA: TGCAGTGCTAGAGATCCGGGGGCGGGCGGGGAGCTGTTTTTT.